Presented here are 9 T cell receptor beta chains from one specimen sequenced in a study of blood T cell repertoires in COVID-19. The assay was immunoSEQ multiplex PCR, and TCRdb's table has in-frame clones only and misses some. The sample includes 250,000 to 300,000 clones, approximately 87% of them seen just once. The source material was peripheral blood. These receptors originate from a man aged 60 to 69 who had recovered from COVID-19.

In DNA, the CDR3 is TGTGCCAGCAGCCAACTTCAACTAGCGGGGGGAGGAGATACGCAGTATTTT. This sequence encodes CASSQLQLAGGGDTQYF. The V and J genes are TRBV14 and TRBJ2-3; TRBD2 matches 12 bases. This CDR3 has 17 residues. Trimming cost V 2 bases and J 5 bases; bases outside gene matches: 8. Per germline, CDR1 SGHDN and CDR2 FVKESK.

Comment on this clone: In the same sample, other DNA sequences code for this CDR3. The V gene is TRBV30, the J gene TRBJ1-5; perhaps TRBD1 as D (5 bases). The CDR3 runs 13 residues. Germline-derived CDR1 and CDR2 are GTSNPN and SVGIG (reference sequence). V was cut by 0 bases and J by 4 bases, with 7 bases left in between. The CDR3 spells CAWSVAGNQPQHF. CDR3 sequence (DNA): TGTGCCTGGAGTGTAGCAGGGAATCAGCCCCAGCATTTT.

V is TRBV9 and J is TRBJ1-6; tentatively, D is TRBD1 (6 bases). The CDR3 length is 16 residues. The V gene's germline CDR1 is SGDLS and CDR2 YYNGEE. The germline V and J ends were trimmed by 3 bases and 0 bases, with 10 bases remaining between them. The DNA for the CDR3 is TGTGCCAGCAGCGCTGAGGACAGCTCCTATAATTCACCCCTCCACTTT. It translates to CASSAEDSSYNSPLHF.

This clone occurred a few times. The chain links TRBV27 to TRBJ1-6; TRBD1 might be the D (5 bases). Germline CDR1 and CDR2: MNHEY and SMNVEV (reference sequence). This CDR3 has 17 residues. V lost 2 bases and J lost 0, with 11 bases in between. CDR3 sequence reads: CASSLGWGLSYNSPLHF. In nucleotides, the CDR3 is TGTGCCAGCAGTTTAGGGTGGGGCCTCTCCTATAATTCACCCCTCCACTTT.

Written as DNA, the CDR3 is TGTGCCTGGAGTGTACTGTTTTCGACTAGCGGATTCACAGATACGCAGTATTTT. Translation: CAWSVLFSTSGFTDTQYF. The V gene is TRBV30, the J gene TRBJ2-3, with TRBD2 matching 9 bases. This CDR3 region has 18 residues. V shed 0 bases and J 2 bases; nucleotides not matched to a gene: 12. From germline, CDR1 is GTSNPN and CDR2 SVGIG (reference sequence).

This clone was seen a single time. The genes are TRBV12-3 or TRBV12-4 and TRBJ1-2; unclear D gene. The CDR3 is 13 amino acids. V was shortened by 5 bases and J by 8 bases, with 15 bases between the two germline ends. The CDR3 reads CASSPRTSGGYTF. The DNA of the CDR3 is TGTGCCAGCAGTCCACGGACTTCGGGAGGCTACACCTTC.

CDR3 coding DNA: TGTGCCAGCAGCTTGGGAGACTCTGGGGCCAACGTCCTGACTTTC. As protein: CASSLGDSGANVLTF. The chain carries TRBV5-4 and TRBJ2-6; the D is unclear. This CDR3 is built from 15 residues. The V end lost 0 bases, the J end lost 0 bases, and 4 bases lay between the germline ends. Germline-derived CDR1 and CDR2 are SGHNT and YYREEE (reference sequence).

The genes are TRBV5-4 and TRBJ2-7, with 11 nucleotides matching TRBD2. V was clipped by 0 bases and J by 3 bases; unmatched bases: 2. Per the germline V gene, CDR1 is SGHNT and CDR2 is YYREEE (reference sequence). The CDR3 loop spans 15 amino acids. The CDR3 loop is CASSLAGTSGYEQYF. CDR3 coding DNA: TGTGCCAGCAGCTTGGCGGGGACTAGCGGCTACGAGCAGTACTTC.

This clone was found a few times. The V gene is TRBV28, the J gene TRBJ1-6, with 9 positions matching TRBD1. V lost 10 bases to trimming and J lost 7 bases; unmatched junction nucleotides: 11. CDR1 and CDR2 from the germline V gene are MDHEN and SYDVKM. CDR3 length: 15 residues. The CDR3 here is CATRRHGQGNSPLHF. The CDR3 DNA sequence: TGTGCCACTAGGAGACATGGACAGGGGAATTCACCCCTCCACTTT.